The 13 T cell receptor beta chains given below trace back to one sample, sequenced in a study of blood T cell repertoires in COVID-19. Produced via immunoSEQ multiplex PCR; TCRdb's table is partial and in-frame only. The sample records about 280,000 clones, approximately 82% being singletons. The sample taken for sequencing was PBMCs or T cells enriched from blood (not recorded which). The origin of the receptors is a man aged 35-49 years who had been exposed to COVID-19.

The rearrangement uses TRBV5-5 and TRBJ2-7, with 8 nucleotides matching TRBD2. The V gene end was trimmed by 4 bases and the J gene end by 6 bases; junction bases not matched to a gene: 12. The CDR3 runs 15 residues. CDR1 and CDR2 (germline): SGHKS, YYEKEE (reference sequence). The CDR3 spells CASSPSGGAAREQYF. The CDR3 DNA reads as TGTGCCAGCAGCCCCTCCGGGGGGGCTGCCCGCGAGCAGTACTTC.

V gene TRBV11-3 combines with J gene TRBJ2-6; TRBD2 matches at 7 bases. CDR3 length equals 14 residues. The V gene's germline CDR1 is SGHNT and CDR2 YENEEA. The junction had 7 bases not matched to a gene; V was cut back by 5 bases and J by 9 bases. The CDR3 DNA reads TGTGCCAGCAGCCCCGGGGGGTACGGCAACGTCCTGACTTTC. Amino acid sequence: CASSPGGYGNVLTF.

This chain connects TRBV18 to TRBJ2-3; TRBD1 might be the D (6 bases). From germline, CDR1 is KGHSH and CDR2 LQKENI. V was pared by 4 bases and J by 4 bases, with 18 bases between. This CDR3 region has 16 residues. The CDR3 loop reads CASSQFAQGVADTQYF. The CDR3 DNA follows: TGTGCCAGCTCACAGTTCGCACAGGGCGTCGCAGATACGCAGTATTTT.

The rearrangement links TRBV19 to TRBJ1-2, with unresolved D. CDR1 is LNHDA, CDR2 SQIVND, per germline (reference sequence). Trimming cost V 3 bases and J 7 bases, with 12 bases left between them. The CDR3 has 13 residues. The CDR3 loop reads CASSIRGTGGYTF. The CDR3 nucleotides are TGTGCCAGTAGTATTCGGGGAACTGGTGGCTACACCTTC. The full variable domain, its missing parts supplied by reference TRBV19 and TRBJ1-2, is DGGITQSPKYLFRKEGQNVTLSCEQNLNHDAMYWYRQDPGQGLRLIYYSQIVNDFQKGDIAEGYSVSREKKESFPLTVTSAQKNPTAFYLCASSIRGTGGYTFGSGTRLTVV.

The V and J genes are TRBV19 and TRBJ1-1, with TRBD1 identical over 7 bases. CDR1 is LNHDA and CDR2 is SQIVND in the germline V gene (reference sequence). The CDR3 totals 15 residues. Trimming removed 4 bases from V and 7 bases from J; junction bases left unmatched: 12. The CDR3 nucleotides read TGTGCCAGTAGTAGAACCAAGGGACAGTCTATTGAAGCTTTCTTT. It translates to CASSRTKGQSIEAFF.

This rearrangement joins TRBV14 to TRBJ2-5; no firm D call. The CDR3 covers 13 residues. The germline V gene encodes CDR1 SGHDN and CDR2 FVKESK. V was clipped by 5 bases and J by 5 bases, with 12 bases between them. For the CDR3, the DNA is TGTGCCAGCAGCGCCCGGGTTGGTGAGACCCAGTACTTC. Translating gives CASSARVGETQYF.

The chain recombines TRBV7-2 with TRBJ1-2; TRBD1 matches at 10 bases. V trimming: 5 bases; J trimming: 3 bases; junction bases outside the gene matches: 6. This CDR3 comprises 15 residues. Germline CDR1 reads SGHTA; CDR2 reads FQGNSA. In DNA, the CDR3 is TGTGCCAGCAGCAAACCGGGACAGGGGTACTATGGCTACACCTTC. Protein product: CASSKPGQGYYGYTF.

The rearrangement uses TRBV6-5 and TRBJ2-7, with D possibly matching TRBD2 (5 bases). Germline CDR1 is MNHEY and CDR2 is SVGAGI. V was pared by 7 bases and J by 3 bases, with 16 bases between. The length of the CDR3 is 14 residues. CDR3 bases: TGTGCCAGCACTCGAGGGTACAGTGGCTACGAGCAGTACTTC. Its protein product is CASTRGYSGYEQYF.

J is TRBJ2-1 and V is TRBV7-9; TRBD2 matches at 10 bases. This CDR3 has 19 amino acids. Germline loops: CDR1 SEHNR, CDR2 FQNEAQ (reference sequence). Trimming at V came to 3 bases and at J to 13 bases, leaving 24 bases not matched to a gene. The CDR3 nucleotides are TGTGCCAGCAGCTTTAGTCAGGGCGGACGCGCCAGCGGGGGGGTGTCCCAGTTCTTC. It translates to CASSFSQGGRASGGVSQFF.

This chain links TRBV9 with TRBJ2-5; D is perhaps TRBD2 (6 bases). V gave up 6 bases and J gave up 2 bases, with 11 bases separating them. The CDR3 length is 13 residues. CDR1 is SGDLS, CDR2 YYNGEE, per germline. The CDR3: CASNWGDQETQYF. DNA for the CDR3: TGTGCCAGCAATTGGGGGGATCAAGAGACCCAGTACTTC.

DNA of the CDR3: TGCGCCAGCAGCCAACAGGACAGGGGTTCTAACGCGGAAGCTTTCTTT. It specifies CASSQQDRGSNAEAFF. The rearrangement joins TRBV4-1 to TRBJ1-1, with 9 bases that match TRBD1. The CDR3 contains 16 residues. V trimming: 2 bases; J trimming: 8 bases; junction bases outside the gene matches: 12. CDR1 and CDR2 from the germline V gene are MGHRA and YSYEKL.

Regarding this clone: The germline gene is not matched at one end of the junction; a read error may be the cause. CDR3 DNA: TGTGCCAGCAGCTTGGGACTAGCCCCTGACTTC. Translating it yields CASSLGLAPDF. The V and J genes are TRBV11-2 and TRBJ2-5; 9 bases agree with TRBD2. Per the germline V gene, CDR1 is SGHAT and CDR2 is FQNNGV. The CDR3 has 11 amino acids.

This clone appeared a single time. Other DNA variants within this sample encode the same CDR3. The gene calls are TRBV15 and TRBJ2-1, with TRBD2 identical over 7 bases. The germline V gene encodes CDR1 LNHNV and CDR2 YYDKDF (reference sequence). The CDR3 is 13 residues long. The V gene end was trimmed by 6 bases and the J gene end by 4 bases; junction bases not matched to a gene: 3. CDR3 protein: CATRTSSYNEQFF. CDR3 nucleotides: TGTGCCACCAGGACTAGCTCGTACAATGAGCAGTTCTTC.